The clone carrying this T cell receptor (beta chain) has a count of ten or more. The antigen is unknown. TCRdb re-derived calls from the RT-PCR reads in MiXCR, one entry per CDR3 protein. In the table there are more than 150,000 distinct CDR3 sequences, approximately 9.2% of which are singletons. These data are taken from a study of response to subunit inactivated influenza vaccine. Notes on the study in general: Few additional T cells are recruited per seasonal influenza vaccination, authors suggested.

Germline V lookup: CDR1 SQVTM, CDR2 ANQGSEA. CDR3 length: 16 amino acids. V lost 0 bases to trimming and J lost 1 base; unmatched junction nucleotides: 5. The V call is TRBV29-1, the J call TRBJ2-1; 8 bases agree with TRBD2. The specimen was non-naive T cells sorted from PBMCs, collected on the day of vaccination. The receptor was isolated from a man in his forties or fifties who received an inactivated influenza vaccine. The CDR3 sequence: CSVEDRGGESYNEQFF. CDR3 DNA: TGCAGCGTTGAAGATCGGGGGGGGGAATCCTACAATGAGCAGTTCTTC.